A single T cell receptor beta chain is shown here with its context. At one end, the junction sequence differs from germline, possibly due to a read error. The data originate from a study of human T cells and chemical hapten exposure. The CDR3 has 14 amino acids. CDR1 is SGHRS and CDR2 is YFSETQ in the germline V gene. Described time point: patch test 1, 2 weeks after DPC sensitization. The treatment denotes: therapeutic diphenylcyclopropenone sensitization with weekly scalp DPC. In TCRdb, the RACE reads were re-called with MiXCR into one record per CDR3 protein. The sample records roughly 180,000 distinct CDR3 sequences, more than 20% being singletons.

The chain combines TRBV5-1 with TRBJ1-2, with TRBD1 matching 8 bases. The material was whole blood, obtained in connection with sensitization to the hapten diphenylcyclopropenone (DPC). This sequence originates from a woman between 50 and 59 years old with alopecia areata. Some clones in this sample may be carry-over from other donors' samples. The CDR3, as DNA: TGCGCCAGCAGATTGGACAGGGCAAGGAATGGCTACACCTTC. Amino acids: CASRLDRARNGYTF.